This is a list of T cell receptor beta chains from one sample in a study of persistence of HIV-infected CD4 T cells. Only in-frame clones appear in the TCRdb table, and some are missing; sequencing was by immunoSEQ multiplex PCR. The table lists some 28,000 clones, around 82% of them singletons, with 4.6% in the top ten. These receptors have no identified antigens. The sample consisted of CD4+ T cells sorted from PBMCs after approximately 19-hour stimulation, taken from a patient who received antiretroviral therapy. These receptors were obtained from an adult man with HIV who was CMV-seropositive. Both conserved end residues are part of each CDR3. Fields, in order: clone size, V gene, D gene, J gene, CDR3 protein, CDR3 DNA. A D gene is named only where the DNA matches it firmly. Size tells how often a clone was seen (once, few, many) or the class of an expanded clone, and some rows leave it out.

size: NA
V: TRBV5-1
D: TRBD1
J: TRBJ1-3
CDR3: CASSIQGGSGNTIYF
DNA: TGCGCCAGCAGCATTCAGGGGGGCTCTGGAAACACCATATATTTT

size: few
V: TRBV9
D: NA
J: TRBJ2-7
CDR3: CASSSRQGGYEQYF
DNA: TGTGCCAGCAGCTCCCGACAGGGAGGCTACGAGCAGTACTTC

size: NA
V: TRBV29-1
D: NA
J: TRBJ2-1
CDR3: CSVDRVNEQFF
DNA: TGCAGCGTTGACAGGGTCAATGAGCAGTTCTTC

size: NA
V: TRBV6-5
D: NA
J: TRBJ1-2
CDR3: CASSPVGGPYGYTF
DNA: TGTGCCAGCAGTCCCGTGGGAGGCCCCTATGGCTACACCTTC

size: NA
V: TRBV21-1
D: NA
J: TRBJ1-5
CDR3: CASSPGGLYQPQHF
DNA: TGTGCCAGCAGCCCTGGGGGCCTCTATCAGCCCCAGCATTTT

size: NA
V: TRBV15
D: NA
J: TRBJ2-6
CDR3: CATSRGRLGSGANVLTF
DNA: TGTGCCACCAGCAGAGGCAGGTTGGGCTCTGGGGCCAACGTCCTGACTTTC

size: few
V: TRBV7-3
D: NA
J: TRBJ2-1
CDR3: CASSSIDSPNEQFF
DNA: TGTGCCAGCAGCTCAATAGACAGTCCCAATGAGCAGTTCTTC

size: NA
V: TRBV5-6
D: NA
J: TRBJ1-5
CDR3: CASSLRVGGYQPQHF
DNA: TGTGCCAGCAGCCTTAGGGTGGGGGGGTATCAGCCCCAGCATTTT

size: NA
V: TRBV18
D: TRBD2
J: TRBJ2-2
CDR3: CASSRHGTKLGGELFF
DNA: TGTGCCAGCTCACGCCATGGGACTAAGCTGGGCGGGGAGCTGTTTTTT

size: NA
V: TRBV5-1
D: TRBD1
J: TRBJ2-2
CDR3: CASRLRTGQTGELFF
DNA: TGCGCCAGCAGATTAAGGACAGGGCAGACCGGGGAGCTGTTTTTT

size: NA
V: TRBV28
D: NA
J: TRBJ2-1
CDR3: CASSPSHLSSYNEQFF
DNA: TGTGCCAGCAGTCCGTCACACCTGAGCTCCTACAATGAGCAGTTCTTC